This TCR beta chain was retrieved from a study of sequential checkpoint blockade in melanoma (dated by TCRdb to the late 2010s). For the wider study: Using 1:1 randomization, the trial assigned patients either to first-line nivolumab followed by ipilimumab (arm A) or to ipilimumab followed by nivolumab (arm B). DNA from 91 pretreatment melanoma tumor samples underwent TCRbeta immunosequencing. Roughly 80% of the matched tumor biopsy pairs taken before and after treatment were from the same lesion. For fewer than 25 patients, matched tumor biopsies were taken both before treatment and at week 13, after single-agent nivolumab (arm A) or ipilimumab (arm B). Maintenance nivolumab came after both trial sequences.

The immunoSEQ Assay was used to immunosequence TCRbeta CDR3 regions from genomic DNA. Before high-throughput sequencing, the genomic DNA was amplified using bias-controlled multiplex PCR. As for the original processing: To quantify the absolute abundance of each unique TCRbeta CDR3 region, the sequences were collapsed and filtered. Clonality, defined as 1 minus Pielou's evenness, was calculated using only productive rearrangements. To compute tumor T-cell fraction, TCRbeta template counts were normalized to usable DNA, with usable DNA estimated from several housekeeping genes. Clones with significantly greater frequencies in on-treatment versus baseline samples were identified using a previously published method. This is the immuneACCESS table as TCRdb keeps it, with only in-frame sequences that have V and J called. A part of the clones is gone; compared with another copy, unresolved V genes explain less than half, and the rest is unexplained. That table supplies the V and J calls and clone size; D and trimming were determined from the DNA. The sample profile shows about 19,000 clones; roughly 28% of them were found once. More than 5.5% of the sample is held by the ten biggest clonotypes.

This clone occurred a few times. Its antigen target is currently unknown. The record has no base qualities; no much larger clone is one base away. Findings and caveats that apply to the study as a whole: Within-arm analyses of tumor T-cell fraction were constrained by small sample sizes and reduced statistical power. Clinical benefit was about 30 times more likely to be achieved by patients whose tumor T-cell fraction and clonality increased by week 13. Among patients in arm A, the nivolumab-first arm, pretreatment tumor TIL clonality was associated with response (P = .04). PD-L1 staining and CD8+ T-cell counts correlated with tumor T-cell fraction and clonality, whereas mutational load did not. The response-prediction model combining TCR metrics and mutation burden needs validation in larger, independent patient cohorts.

In light of the paper, this sample's treatment or condition label describes: randomized to nivolumab then ipilimumab (arm A) or the reverse (arm B). No trial patient had received prior DNA-damaging chemotherapy. Samples were obtained from patients with melanoma enrolled in CheckMate 064, a randomized, open-label phase II trial of sequential checkpoint blockade. Genomic DNA from formalin-fixed paraffin-embedded (FFPE) tissue samples was used for tumor TCR sequencing. The junction shows trimming of 2 bases on V and 3 bases on J, plus 11 bases between the germline ends. From a lookup of the germline V gene, CDR1 and CDR2 are MNHGY and SAAAGT. CDR3 length: 14 amino acids, cysteine to phenylalanine. The DNA shown is the 42-base CDR3, in frame from base 1.

The V and J segments used are TRBV6-8 and TRBJ2-7, with no confident D gene call. Sequences were derived from tumor tissue (inferred from file names), sampled from a patient given nivolumab and ipilimumab in sequence. This clonotype was sampled from a human donor with melanoma. The CDR3 reads CASSYLDDLYEQYF. The DNA sequence follows: TGTGCCAGCAGTTACCTAGACGATCTCTACGAGCAGTACTTC.